The 22 T cell receptor beta chains presented below share a single source sample, sequenced in a study of blood T cell repertoires in COVID-19. Sequenced by immunoSEQ multiplex PCR; TCRdb stores in-frame clones only, minus some. There are approximately 250,000 clones in the sample; over 80% occur only once, and approximately 4% lies in the top ten. Sequenced sample: PBMCs or T cells enriched from blood (not recorded which). The source is a woman aged 25 to 39 with acute COVID-19.

The chain recombines TRBV12-5 with TRBJ2-5, with 8 bases aligning to TRBD2. CDR3 length equals 17 residues. Germline CDR1 and CDR2: LGHNT and FRNRAP. V lost 3 bases to trimming and J lost 5 bases; unmatched junction nucleotides: 14. CDR3 nucleotides: TGTGCTAGTGGTTTCCACCCGTGCACTAGCGGAGAGGAGACCCAGTACTTC. Its protein is CASGFHPCTSGEETQYF.

The chain carries TRBV9 and TRBJ2-7; 7 nucleotides agree with TRBD2. The CDR3 is made up of 14 amino acids. V was clipped by 3 bases and J by 2 bases; unmatched bases: 5. The germline gives CDR1 SGDLS, CDR2 YYNGEE. CDR3 sequence reads: CASSAGGGTYEQYF. Written as DNA, the CDR3 is TGTGCCAGCAGCGCCGGCGGGGGTACCTACGAGCAGTACTTC.

This clone was seen many times. The genes are TRBV5-1 and TRBJ2-3; 9 nucleotides agree with TRBD2. V lost 4 bases, J lost 3 bases, and 9 bases stayed unmatched. Germline CDR1 SGHRS, CDR2 YFSETQ. CDR3 length equals 16 residues. CDR3 in amino acids: CASSHLAGRATDTQYF. The CDR3 bases are TGCGCCAGCAGCCATCTAGCGGGGAGGGCGACAGATACGCAGTATTTT.

This chain uses TRBV5-5 with TRBJ1-2; D possibly corresponds to TRBD1 (5 bases). Trimming took off 4 bases at V and 2 bases at J, with 9 bases between the two ends. Germline loops: CDR1 SGHKS, CDR2 YYEKEE (reference sequence). This CDR3 is built from 13 residues. The CDR3, as DNA: TGTGCCAGCAGCGACCAGGGAAACTATGGCTACACCTTC. Residues: CASSDQGNYGYTF.

V usage is TRBV13 and J usage is TRBJ2-7, with 9 positions matching TRBD2. V shed 4 bases and J 4 bases; nucleotides not matched to a gene: 8. The CDR3 runs 15 residues. Germline V gene data show CDR1 as PRHDT and CDR2 as FYEKMQ (reference sequence). CDR3 sequence (DNA): TGTGCCAGCAGCTCAGCCGGGACTAGCCAATACGAGCAGTACTTC. Encoded protein: CASSSAGTSQYEQYF.

This clone has a handful of counts. The J gene is TRBJ1-5, the V gene TRBV28; 9 nucleotides match TRBD1. The J segment lost 3 bases and the V segment lost 3 bases, leaving 6 bases of the junction unmatched. The CDR3 contains 16 residues. Germline V gives CDR1 MDHEN, CDR2 SYDVKM. As DNA, the CDR3 is TGTGCCAGCAGTTTTTGGGACAGGGTGAACAATCAGCCCCAGCATTTT. Translated, it gives CASSFWDRVNNQPQHF.

The chain is built from TRBV3-1 (or the pseudogene TRBV3-2) and TRBJ2-7; weak D call: TRBD1 (6 bases). V lost 5 bases and J 0 bases, leaving 11 bases between the germline ends. From germline, CDR1 is LGHDT and CDR2 YNNKEL (reference sequence). CDR3 length equals 14 residues. CDR3 nucleotide sequence: TGTGCCAGCAGCTGGACAGATCTCTCCTACGAGCAGTACTTC. It yields the protein CASSWTDLSYEQYF.

The chain carries TRBV5-1 and TRBJ2-7, with 9 positions matching TRBD2. CDR3 length: 17 residues. Trimming removed 4 bases from V and 6 bases from J; junction bases left unmatched: 17. Germline CDR1 is SGHRS and CDR2 is YFSETQ. In DNA form, the CDR3 reads TGCGCCAGCAGCCCACTAGGACTAGCGAGCCCATACAGCGAGCAGTACTTC. Encoded protein: CASSPLGLASPYSEQYF.

This chain joins TRBV29-1 and TRBJ2-1, with 10 bases lining up with TRBD2. Germline CDR1 SQVTM, CDR2 ANQGSEA. V lost 6 bases to trimming and J lost 6 bases; unmatched junction nucleotides: 8. The CDR3 contains 14 residues. The CDR3 reads CSVDGTSAFNEQFF. The CDR3 DNA sequence: TGCAGCGTAGACGGGACTAGCGCCTTCAATGAGCAGTTCTTC.

The V and J genes are TRBV6-2 or TRBV6-3 and TRBJ1-6; D uncertain. Per germline, CDR1 MNHEY and CDR2 SVGEGT. V gave up 4 bases and J gave up 7 bases, with 17 bases separating them. The CDR3 covers 16 residues. CDR3 in amino acids: CASSFPGSVLNSPLHF. Written as DNA, the CDR3 is TGTGCCAGCAGTTTTCCGGGATCGGTATTAAATTCACCCCTCCACTTT.

The chain combines TRBV21-1 with TRBJ2-3; the DNA was not compared with TRBD2, the D call given in the table. TRBV21-1 is a known pseudogene. CDR3 size: 20 residues. The CDR3 reads CASSKVRAGTSGGSTDTQYF. The CDR3 bases are TGTGCCAGCAGCAAAGTACGAGCCGGGACTAGCGGAGGGAGCACAGATACGCAGTATTTT.

This chain uses TRBV7-3 with TRBJ2-1; a weak D match, TRBD1 (5 bases). The CDR3 runs to 16 residues. From germline, CDR1 is SGHTA and CDR2 FQGTGA. V was cut by 2 bases and J by 3 bases, with 14 bases left in between. The CDR3 DNA reads as TGTGCCAGCAGCTTATGGGGCGGCCCAAACTACAATGAGCAGTTCTTC. Amino acids: CASSLWGGPNYNEQFF.

The chain uses TRBV19 and TRBJ1-5, with 7 bases identical to TRBD1. Germline V lookup: CDR1 LNHDA, CDR2 SQIVND (reference sequence). This CDR3 spans 16 amino acids. V shed 7 bases and J 5 bases; nucleotides not matched to a gene: 14. The CDR3 loop reads CASNSFTGDLDQPQHF. CDR3 bases: TGTGCCAGTAATTCTTTTACAGGGGACTTGGATCAGCCCCAGCATTTT.

There are a few counts of this clone. This chain connects TRBV19 to TRBJ2-3, with a possible D match to TRBD1 (6 bases). The CDR3 totals 16 residues. Deletions cut 10 bases from V and 4 bases from J, with 24 bases between. The germline gives CDR1 LNHDA, CDR2 SQIVND (reference sequence). The CDR3 loop reads CATTGISGVIADTQYF. The CDR3 coding sequence is TGTGCCACAACAGGGATAAGCGGAGTAATTGCAGATACGCAGTATTTT.

This rearrangement joins TRBV28 to TRBJ1-1; TRBD1 agrees at 7 bases. This CDR3 region has 14 residues. After removal of 7 bases from V and 4 bases from J, the junction contained 9 bases not matched to a gene. The germline gives CDR1 MDHEN, CDR2 SYDVKM. CDR3 DNA sequence: TGTGCCAGCACCTATACACAGGGGAGCACTGAAGCTTTCTTT. It encodes CASTYTQGSTEAFF.

The genes are TRBV28 and TRBJ2-1; TRBD2 agrees at 11 bases. The CDR3 extends over 16 amino acids. The V and J ends lost 4 bases and 15 bases, in that order; junction bases with no gene match: 17. In germline, CDR1 is MDHEN, CDR2 SYDVKM. CDR3 sequence (DNA): TGTGCCAGCAGTTCCCCTAGACTAGCGGGACAGGTCGTGGGGTTCTTC. Translation gives CASSSPRLAGQVVGFF.

The chain uses TRBV24-1 and TRBJ2-3; perhaps TRBD1 as D (6 bases). CDR1 KGHDR and CDR2 SFDVKD come from the germline V gene. V lost 5 bases to trimming and J lost 4 bases, with 15 bases between them. The CDR3 is 15 amino acids. The CDR3: CATSAGRGFPDTQYF. For the CDR3, the DNA is TGTGCCACCAGTGCGGGCAGGGGTTTCCCAGATACGCAGTATTTT.

The chain uses TRBV6-2 or TRBV6-3 and TRBJ1-6, with a possible D match to TRBD1 (6 bases). This CDR3 region has 17 residues. The V and J ends lost 2 bases and 2 bases respectively, with 13 bases between them. The germline V gene has CDR1 MNHEY and CDR2 SVGEGT. CDR3 loop: CASSYPRQATYNSPLHF. The CDR3 nucleotides read TGTGCCAGCAGTTACCCCCGACAGGCAACCTATAATTCACCCCTCCACTTT.

The V gene is TRBV18, the J gene TRBJ2-3; TRBD2 agrees at 11 bases. The ends lost 2 bases at V and 4 bases at J; junction bases unmatched: 5. Germline CDR1 KGHSH, CDR2 LQKENI. The CDR3 runs 16 residues. The CDR3 region is CASSPAGTSGSDTQYF. The CDR3 DNA is TGTGCCAGCTCACCAGCCGGGACTAGCGGTTCAGATACGCAGTATTTT.

This chain connects TRBV7-2 to TRBJ2-1; the D is unclear. V lost 7 bases and J 5 bases, leaving 9 bases between the germline ends. Germline V gene sequence: CDR1 SGHTA, CDR2 FQGNSA. The CDR3 is 12 amino acids. CDR3 loop: CASKDGDNEQFF. The CDR3 region has the DNA TGTGCCAGCAAAGACGGAGACAATGAGCAGTTCTTC.

The chain links TRBV9 to TRBJ2-1, with 12 bases identical to TRBD2. In germline, CDR1 is SGDLS, CDR2 YYNGEE. The CDR3 length is 14 residues. The V segment lost 7 bases and the J segment 7 bases; nucleotides outside the gene matches: 6. In DNA form, the CDR3 reads TGTGCCAGCGACCCGGGACTAGCGGGTAATGAGCAGTTCTTC. It yields the protein CASDPGLAGNEQFF.

The genes are TRBV11-3 and TRBJ2-3; 11 nucleotides line up with TRBD1. The CDR3 runs 17 residues. Per germline, CDR1 SGHNT and CDR2 YENEEA. J lost 0 bases, V lost 2 bases, and 4 bases had no gene match. CDR3 sequence reads: CASSLPGQGVSTDTQYF. The CDR3 DNA reads as TGTGCCAGCAGCTTACCGGGACAGGGGGTAAGCACAGATACGCAGTATTTT.